This T cell receptor (beta chain) emerged from a study of T cell responses to AZD1222 COVID-19 vaccine. Sequencing used immunoSEQ multiplex PCR; TCRdb keeps in-frame clones, though not all of them. This table has some 170,000 clones, around 92% appearing once. Second-dose intervals near 4 or 12 weeks were combined. Looked up from germline, CDR1 is LNHDA and CDR2 is SQIVND (reference sequence). The germline V and J ends were trimmed by 2 bases and 1 base, with 11 bases remaining between them. This CDR3 region has 15 residues. The chain recombines TRBV19 with TRBJ1-1; no definite D call. The sample here was peripheral blood, taken 28 days after the second AZD1222 dose. The clonotype comes from an adult who received the AZD1222 COVID-19 vaccine. DNA of the CDR3: TGTGCCAGTAGTATATCCGTTGGTGCGAACACTGAAGCTTTCTTT. Translating gives CASSISVGANTEAFF.